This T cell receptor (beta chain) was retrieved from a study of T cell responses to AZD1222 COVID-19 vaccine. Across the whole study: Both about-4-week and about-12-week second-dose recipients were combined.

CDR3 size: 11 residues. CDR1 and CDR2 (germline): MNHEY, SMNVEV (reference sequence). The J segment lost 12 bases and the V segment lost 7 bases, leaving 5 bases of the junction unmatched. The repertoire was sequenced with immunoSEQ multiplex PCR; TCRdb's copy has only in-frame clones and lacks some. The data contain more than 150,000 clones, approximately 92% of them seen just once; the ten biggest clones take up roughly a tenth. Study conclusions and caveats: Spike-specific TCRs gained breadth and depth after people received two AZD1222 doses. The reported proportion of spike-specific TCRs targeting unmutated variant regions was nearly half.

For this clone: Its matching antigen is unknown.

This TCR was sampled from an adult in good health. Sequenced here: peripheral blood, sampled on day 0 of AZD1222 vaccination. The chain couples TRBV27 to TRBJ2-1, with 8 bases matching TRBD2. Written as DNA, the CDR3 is TGTGCCAGCAAGTTCCGGGGGGGGCAGTTCTTC. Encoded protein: CASKFRGGQFF.